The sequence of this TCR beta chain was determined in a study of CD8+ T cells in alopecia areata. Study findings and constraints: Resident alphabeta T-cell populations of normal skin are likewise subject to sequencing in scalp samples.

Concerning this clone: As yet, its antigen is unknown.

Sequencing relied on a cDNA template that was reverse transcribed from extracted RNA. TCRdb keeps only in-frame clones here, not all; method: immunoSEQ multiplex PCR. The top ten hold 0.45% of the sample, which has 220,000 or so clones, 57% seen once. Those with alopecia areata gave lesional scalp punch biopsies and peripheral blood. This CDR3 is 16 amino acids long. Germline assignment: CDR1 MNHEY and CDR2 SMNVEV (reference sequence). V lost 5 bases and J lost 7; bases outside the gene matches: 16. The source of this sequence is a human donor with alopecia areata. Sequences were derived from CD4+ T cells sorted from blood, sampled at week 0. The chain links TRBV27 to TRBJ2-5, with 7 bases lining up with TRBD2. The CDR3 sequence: CASSRPSDYIAGTQYF. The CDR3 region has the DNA TGTGCCAGCAGTCGCCCGTCGGACTATATAGCGGGGACCCAGTACTTC.